Presented here are 15 T cell receptor beta chains from one specimen sequenced in a study of STAT5B mutations in CD4+ large granular lymphocyte leukemia. Data came from immunoSEQ multiplex PCR; TCRdb stores just in-frame clones and leaves some out. The repertoire holds tens of thousands of clones, with 78% as singletons. The sample taken for sequencing was CD4+ T cells from blood buffy coats. These receptors were obtained from a human donor in good health.

The chain couples TRBV5-5 to TRBJ2-7; D assignment may be TRBD1 or TRBD2 (5 bases each). CDR1 is SGHKS and CDR2 is YYEKEE in the germline V gene (reference sequence). V lost 1 base to trimming and J lost 5 bases, with 16 bases between them. The CDR3 covers 15 residues. CDR3 nucleotide sequence: TGTGCCAGCAGCTTGCTTGTCAGGGAGTTCCACGAGCAGTACTTC. Amino acids: CASSLLVREFHEQYF.

The chain has TRBV9 and TRBJ2-3; tentatively, D is TRBD1 or TRBD2 (5 bases each). V gave up 5 bases and J gave up 6 bases, with 22 bases separating them. Germline values: CDR1 SGDLS, CDR2 YYNGEE. This CDR3 spans 16 amino acids. For the CDR3, the DNA is TGTGCCAGCAGTTTAACCGGGACCGCAATAACGGATACGCAGTATTTT. Encoded protein: CASSLTGTAITDTQYF.

This sequence joins TRBV6-1 and TRBJ1-2; 9 bases match TRBD1. The trim removed 2 bases at V and 2 bases at J, leaving 9 bases unmatched. The CDR3 runs 17 residues. Germline CDR1 reads MNHNS; CDR2 reads SASEGT. This chain's CDR3 is CASSETTGGITNYGYTF. The DNA of the CDR3 is TGTGCCAGCAGTGAAACGACAGGGGGGATCACCAACTATGGCTACACCTTC.

The rearrangement links TRBV7-8 to TRBJ2-3; 7 positions match TRBD1. With V trimmed by 5 bases and J by 15 bases, 14 bases remained unmatched. CDR3 length equals 13 residues. Germline values: CDR1 SGHVS, CDR2 FQNEAQ. The CDR3 bases are TGTGCCAGCAGCCTACTGACAGGGTTGAGCGCCTATTTT. Translation gives CASSLLTGLSAYF.

This clone was counted a single time. This chain joins TRBV4-2 and TRBJ2-3; possibly TRBD2 for D (7 bases). This CDR3 comprises 21 residues. Germline V gives CDR1 LGHNA, CDR2 YNFKEQ. V was shortened by 0 bases and J by 0 bases, with 25 bases between the two germline ends. CDR3 in DNA: TGTGCCAGCAGCCAAGACCAAGGGGGGGAGGGAAGGATTCGGAGCACAGATACGCAGTATTTT. It yields the protein CASSQDQGGEGRIRSTDTQYF.

The chain couples TRBV21-1 to TRBJ1-1. TRBV21-1 is recorded as a pseudogene. CDR3 length: 14 residues. The CDR3 loop is CASSKGGGDTEAFF. The DNA of the CDR3 is TGTGCCAGCAGCAAAGGGGGAGGGGACACTGAAGCTTTCTTT.

This sequence joins TRBV4-3 and TRBJ1-2; no definite D call. V was cut by 0 bases and J by 4 bases, with 12 bases left in between. This CDR3 has 15 residues. From germline, CDR1 is LGHNA and CDR2 YSLEER. CDR3 sequence: CASSQDQSMVYGYTF. The CDR3 DNA reads as TGCGCCAGCAGCCAAGACCAATCGATGGTCTATGGCTACACCTTC.

The J gene is TRBJ1-5, the V gene TRBV28, with 7 bases matching TRBD1. Germline CDR1 reads MDHEN; CDR2 reads SYDVKM. The CDR3 loop spans 14 amino acids. Trimming cost V 4 bases and J 7 bases; bases outside gene matches: 7. Here the CDR3 reads CASSSTGAGQPQHF. The CDR3 DNA reads as TGTGCCAGCAGTTCAACAGGGGCAGGGCAGCCCCAGCATTTT. Filled out from reference TRBV28 and TRBJ1-5, the complete variable domain reads DVKVTQSSRYLVKRTGEKVFLECVQDMDHENMFWYRQDPGLGLRLIYFSYDVKMKEKGDIPEGYSVSREKKERFSLILESASTNQTSMYLCASSSTGAGQPQHFGDGTRLSIL.

This clone was seen only a few times. This chain links TRBV9 with TRBJ1-5, with D unresolved. Looked up from germline, CDR1 is SGDLS and CDR2 is YYNGEE. Trimming took off 2 bases at V and 6 bases at J, with 12 bases between the two ends. CDR3 size: 14 residues. CDR3 DNA sequence: TGTGCCAGCAGCGTCCGCCGGGATTTTCAGCCCCAGCATTTT. Its protein is CASSVRRDFQPQHF.

The chain joins TRBV6-5 to TRBJ2-1; D unclear. Germline loops: CDR1 MNHEY, CDR2 SVGAGI. CDR3 length: 12 residues. Trimming pared 8 bases from V and 3 bases from J, leaving 8 bases between. The CDR3 here is CASGVSYNEQFF. The CDR3 coding sequence is TGTGCCAGCGGGGTAAGCTACAATGAGCAGTTCTTC.

The J gene is TRBJ2-3, the V gene TRBV30, with TRBD1 matching over 8 bases. The CDR3 consists of 17 residues. Trimming took 0 bases from V and 0 from J; bases not matched to a gene: 8. Germline lookup yields CDR1 GTSNPN and CDR2 SVGIG (reference sequence). The CDR3 region has the DNA TGTGCCTGGAGTGTAGGTTGGACAGGGAGAAGCACAGATACGCAGTATTTT. Its protein is CAWSVGWTGRSTDTQYF.

This clone was recorded once. V usage is TRBV7-2 and J usage is TRBJ1-4, with a weak D call TRBD1 (5 bases). The CDR3 covers 15 residues. Per the germline V gene, CDR1 is SGHTA and CDR2 is FQGNSA. V shed 1 base and J shed 7 bases, with 13 bases lying between them. The DNA for the CDR3 is TGTGCCAGCAGCTTAGTTCGGGGGTCTGGTGAAAAACTGTTTTTT. Translated: CASSLVRGSGEKLFF. The complete variable domain, with remaining parts taken from reference TRBV7-2 and TRBJ1-4, reads GAGVSQSPSNKVTEKGKDVELRCDPISGHTALYWYRQSLGQGLEFLIYFQGNSAPDKSGLPSDRFSAERTGGSVSTLTIQRTQQEDSAVYLCASSLVRGSGEKLFFGSGTQLSVL.

The V gene is TRBV19, the J gene TRBJ1-5; D unclear. The V gene's germline CDR1 is LNHDA and CDR2 SQIVND (reference sequence). The CDR3 consists of 13 residues. V dropped 2 bases and J dropped 7 bases, with 9 bases sitting between them. CDR3 region: CASSIQQEQPQHF. In nucleotides, the CDR3 is TGTGCCAGTAGTATACAGCAGGAGCAGCCCCAGCATTTT.

This sequence joins TRBV27 and TRBJ2-7; D is uncertain. The CDR3 runs 13 residues. Trimming left V 0 bases short and J 5 bases short, with 8 bases between. Germline V lookup: CDR1 MNHEY, CDR2 SMNVEV (reference sequence). The CDR3 DNA is TGTGCCAGCAGTTTATCGGTACCCAACGAGCAGTACTTC. Translating gives CASSLSVPNEQYF.

CDR3 residues: CASSRAGETGETQYF. The CDR3 region has the DNA TGTGCCAGCAGCAGGGCTGGGGAGACGGGGGAGACCCAGTACTTC. This chain joins TRBV11-3 and TRBJ2-5, with a weak D call TRBD2 (5 bases). The CDR3 covers 15 residues. V was clipped by 5 bases and J by 5 bases, with 18 bases between them. Per germline, CDR1 SGHNT and CDR2 YENEEA.